This T cell receptor beta chain was sequenced in a study of shared clonotypes between healthy human individuals (TCRdb year 2020). About the full investigation: Three men and two women, aged 18 to 49 years, made up the cohort. Per donor, three plates each were used for CD4 naive and CD4 memory, two for CD8 naive, and one for CD8 memory. Blood TCR repertoires of roughly five healthy adults were deeply sequenced to estimate repertoire size and the extent of clonotype sharing between individuals. To increase sequencing depth and limit assay-specific biases, TCR repertoire library preparation and sequencing were carried out by different laboratories using diverse techniques. Each donor's leukapheresis produced roughly between roughly 0.85 and 10 billion PBMCs.

Using the deep immunoSEQ assay, multiplex PCR amplified TCR CDR3 regions from genomic DNA. Extracted genomic DNA from each cell subset was distributed evenly across all wells of several immunoSEQ 96-well plates, and each plate was treated as a replicate. For sorted subsets, around 0.2 ug genomic DNA, equal to 30,000 or so T cell genomes, was loaded into each replicate PCR. The purified libraries were quantified using a Qubit 3.0 fluorometer, sized with a Bioanalyzer 2100, and then quantified again using the KAPA Library Quantification kit. Every immunoSEQ 96-well plate was sequenced on a separate single-read 150-cycle Illumina NextSeq 550 flow cell. The original pipeline was this. Because the immunoSEQ output included only junctional sequences and no quality scores, the filtering could not be the same as the filtering used for full-length reads. Sequences were annotated with PyIR, a Python wrapper for IgBLAST v1.9, using IMGT germline references to assign V/J genes and CDR3. Reads with weak V/J assignments (E-value above 1e-6), missing CDR3, stop codons, out-of-frame junctions, or ambiguous translated residues were removed. A V3J clonotype was defined by an identical inferred V gene, J gene, and CDR3 amino acid sequence. Percentage overlap between repertoires was computed as shared unique clonotypes divided by the size of the smaller repertoire. Richness of each repertoire was evaluated using RTK rarefaction, the Chao1 estimator, and Recon v2.1 estimates of unobserved clonotypes. For all TCRbeta clonotypes obtained by the gDNA method from several donors, generation probabilities were computed with OLGA. Entries here come from immuneACCESS through TCRdb and include only in-frame sequences with V and J called. Some clones fail to appear in such tables; in the studies checked, an unresolved V gene covers under half of the shortfall, and the cause of the remainder is unknown. That table is the source of V, J and clone size, and D and trimming were worked out from the DNA. The table for this sample lists hundreds of thousands of clones; 90% to 97% of them were counted only once. Roughly 0.1% of the sample belongs to the ten largest clones.

CD8 naive samples were obtained by positive selection for CCR7 among CD45RO-negative cells, yielding a CD45RA+CCR7+ population from which TemRA cells were excluded. Donors were healthy HIV-negative adults with no recently reported acute infections or vaccinations. All donors were Caucasian adults living in Nashville, Tennessee, USA. After blood collection by leukapheresis, PBMCs were isolated using Ficoll-Histopaque density gradient centrifugation and then cryopreserved in the vapor phase of liquid nitrogen. Analytical flow cytometry was used to check the purity and quantity of every magnetically sorted T cell population. Genomic DNA was isolated from each sorted fraction and quantified by UV absorbance on a Nanodrop 2000c. General findings and caveats noted by the study authors: The genetic and exposure-history diversity represented was limited by the small number of donors. Higher generation probabilities were observed for clonotypes shared by all four sorted-subset donors than for non-shared clonotypes. Sampling was limited to blood, and TCR repertoires in tissue likely differ from TCR repertoires in blood. Rarefaction of sorted-subset datasets indicated incomplete sequencing despite the large sequencing depth. Sharing across a few donors was observed for around 5% of naive CD4, 3.5% of naive CD8, 2.3% of memory CD4, and around 0.44% of memory CD8 clonotypes. Naive subsets generally had larger estimated clonotype richness than memory subsets. Pairwise subsampling led to the expectation that sequencing depth would affect the degree of clonotype sharing among donors.

Its CDR3 holds 16 amino acids, cysteine through phenylalanine. The DNA shown is the 48-base CDR3, in frame from base 1. The germline V and J ends show losses of 4 bases and 9 bases respectively, and no gene match explains 17 bases of the junction. Based on the germline V gene (reference sequence), the CDR1 and CDR2 sequences are SGHNT and YYREEE. As concerns this clone: This receptor's antigen is unknown. It has no much larger one-base neighbor in the sample; base qualities were not kept.

The sequence links TRBV5-4 to TRBJ2-3, with TRBD2 matching 7 junction bases. Sequenced sample: naive CD8+ T cells sorted from blood. According to the study, the label for this sample's cell subset or site signals: CD45RA+CCR7+. The sequence came from a woman aged 25 to 39 in good health. The CDR3 reads as follows: CASSAPVAGVGITQYF. The DNA sequence reads TGTGCCAGCAGCGCCCCTGTAGCGGGTGTTGGCATCACGCAGTATTTT. The reference TRBV5-4 and TRBJ2-3 proteins fill in what lies around the CDR3, so the full variable domain reads ETGVTQSPTHLIKTRGQQVTLRCSSQSGHNTVSWYQQALGQGPQFIFQYYREEENGRGNFPPRFSGLQFPNYSSELNVNALELDDSALYLCASSAPVAGVGITQYFGPGTRLTVL.